A single sample is the source of the 26 T cell receptor beta chains below, sequenced in a study of regulatory T cells in long-lasting Graves disease. Sample time point: newly diagnosed GD, antithyroid drugs for less than 3 months. Isolated PBMC RNA provided the starting material for the TCR library. Relying on iRepertoire HTBI primers and Arm-PCR of CDR3 regions, the team built TCR beta libraries. TCRdb re-called the multiplex PCR reads through MiXCR, storing one row per CDR3 protein. The sample has 350,000 to 400,000 distinct CDR3 sequences, roughly 15% seen once. The starting material was peripheral blood mononuclear cells (PBMCs), obtained at new diagnosis, from a patient treated with antithyroid drugs. All receptors derive from a female donor with Graves disease.

At least ten counts were recorded for this clonotype. The chain uses TRBV20-1 and TRBJ2-5, with D possibly being TRBD1 (7 bases). V dropped 0 bases and J dropped 9 bases, with 20 bases sitting between them. The CDR3 is 15 amino acids. The germline V gene has CDR1 DFQATT and CDR2 SNEGSKA (reference sequence). DNA of the CDR3: TGCAGTGCTAGAGATGGGACTGGGACAGCGGAGGCCCAGTACTTC. It encodes CSARDGTGTAEAQYF.

At least ten counts were recorded for this clonotype. The genes are TRBV12-3 or TRBV12-4 and TRBJ1-1, with D unresolved. The V end lost 3 bases, the J end lost 7 bases, and 12 bases lay between the germline ends. The CDR3 length is 13 residues. This chain's CDR3 is CASSLARGGEAFF. Written as DNA, the CDR3 is TGTGCCAGCAGTTTGGCCCGGGGTGGTGAAGCTTTCTTT.

The table lists this clonotype with a few counts. This rearrangement joins TRBV19 to TRBJ1-1; D not certain. CDR1 and CDR2 from the germline V gene are LNHDA and SQIVND (reference sequence). The CDR3 is 14 residues long. Trimming left V 8 bases short and J 1 base short, with 14 bases between. The CDR3 DNA is TGTGCCAGTTCCGACGGGTTGGGGAACACTGAAGCTTTCTTT. This codes for CASSDGLGNTEAFF.

This clonotype was counted many times. This chain connects TRBV5-1 to TRBJ1-2; tentatively, D is TRBD1 (6 bases). Trimming took off 1 base at V and 8 bases at J, with 21 bases between the two ends. Germline lookup yields CDR1 SGHRS and CDR2 YFSETQ. The CDR3 consists of 16 residues. CDR3 DNA sequence: TGCGCCAGCAGCTTGTGGGCAGGGGAAGGGCAGCGAGGCTACACCTTC. This sequence encodes CASSLWAGEGQRGYTF.

For this clonotype: A much larger clone lies one base from this, so it may be a read error. The genes are TRBV12-3 or TRBV12-4 and TRBJ2-5; D assignment may be TRBD1 or TRBD2 (6 bases each). The CDR3 has 15 amino acids. Trimming removed 1 base at V and 9 bases at J, with 18 bases between. The CDR3 reads CASSLEGQPWEAQYF. CDR3 sequence (DNA): TGTGCCAGCAGTTTAGAGGGACAACCTTGGGAGGCCCAGTACTTC.

Comments on this clonotype: A far larger clone is one base from this, pointing to a likely read error. The V and J genes are TRBV20-1 and TRBJ2-7; TRBD2 aligns across 14 bases. The CDR3 sequence is 17 residues long. V lost 5 bases, J lost 7 bases, and 16 bases stayed unmatched. Germline assignment: CDR1 DFQATT and CDR2 SNEGSKA (reference sequence). The chain's CDR3 is CSAPGTSGSAVLDEQYF. In nucleotides, the CDR3 is TGCAGTGCTCCCGGGACTAGCGGGAGTGCCGTGCTCGATGAGCAGTACTTC.

The sample holds many counts of this clonotype. The chain has TRBV9 and TRBJ1-1; D might be TRBD1 (6 bases). The CDR3 has 14 residues. Germline CDR1 is SGDLS and CDR2 is YYNGEE. V gave up 3 bases and J gave up 4 bases, with 13 bases separating them. The CDR3 is CASSATGLGTEAFF. Here the CDR3 DNA reads TGTGCCAGCAGCGCAACAGGGTTGGGCACTGAAGCTTTCTTT.

This clonotype has a count of ten or more. CDR3 nucleotide sequence: TGTGCCAGCAGTGGAGTAACAGGGACAGGGTTGGACACCGGGGAGCTGTTTTTT. It encodes CASSGVTGTGLDTGELFF. This chain uses TRBV6-1 with TRBJ2-2; 9 bases map to TRBD1. Germline CDR1 reads MNHNS; CDR2 reads SASEGT. V was clipped by 4 bases and J by 3 bases; unmatched bases: 12. The CDR3 runs to 18 residues.

The table lists this clonotype with a count of one. A read error may explain this, as a much larger clone is one base away. CDR3 protein: CASRFRPGGELFF. The DNA of the CDR3 is TGTGCCAGCCGTTTCCGACCCGGTGGGGAGCTGTTTTTT. This rearrangement joins TRBV27 to TRBJ2-2; no definite D call. The CDR3 length is 13 residues. Germline-derived CDR1 and CDR2 are MNHEY and SMNVEV (reference sequence).

The V and J genes are TRBV12-3 or TRBV12-4 and TRBJ1-2, with a possible D match to TRBD1 (6 bases). Trimming pared 5 bases from V and 5 bases from J, leaving 18 bases between. The CDR3 loop spans 15 amino acids. CDR3: CASSGGRSGSYGYTF. The CDR3 coding sequence is TGTGCCAGCAGTGGGGGCAGGTCCGGGTCTTATGGCTACACCTTC.

This sequence joins TRBV18 and TRBJ1-3, with D perhaps TRBD1 (5 bases). Trimming removed 5 bases from V and 0 bases from J, with 11 bases in between. The CDR3 runs 15 residues. From germline, CDR1 is KGHSH and CDR2 LQKENI. The CDR3 nucleotides are TGTGCCAGCTCATCGACGACAGACTCTGGAAACACCATATATTTT. Protein: CASSSTTDSGNTIYF.

This clonotype was counted at least ten times. The rearrangement joins TRBV30 to TRBJ1-2; perhaps TRBD1 as D (6 bases). Germline CDR1 is GTSNPN and CDR2 is SVGIG (reference sequence). The CDR3 is made up of 14 amino acids. The V and J ends lost 2 bases and 4 bases respectively, with 14 bases between them. CDR3 nucleotide sequence: TGTGCCTGGAGTAAAGGGGGACTCGGCTATGGCTACACCTTC. It is translated as CAWSKGGLGYGYTF.

Many counts were recorded for this clonotype. The V and J genes are TRBV7-9 and TRBJ1-1, with a possible D match to TRBD1 (6 bases). V was cut by 5 bases and J by 5 bases, with 21 bases left in between. Germline values: CDR1 SEHNR, CDR2 FQNEAQ (reference sequence). The CDR3 is made up of 16 amino acids. DNA for the CDR3: TGTGCCAGCAGCCCGGGCCCCTGGCAGGGGAGGACTGAAGCTTTCTTT. It yields the protein CASSPGPWQGRTEAFF.

This clonotype was counted ten times or more. V gene TRBV6-2 or TRBV6-3 combines with J gene TRBJ1-5; D not certain. The V gene lost 1 base and the J gene lost 0 bases, with 10 bases spanning the gap. Germline loops: CDR1 MNHEY, CDR2 SVGEGT. CDR3 length equals 16 residues. This chain's CDR3 is CASSYFRDYSNQPQHF. As DNA, the CDR3 is TGTGCCAGCAGTTACTTCCGTGACTATAGCAATCAGCCCCAGCATTTT.

This clonotype was found once. The chain uses TRBV4-1 and TRBJ1-5; D remains unclear. This CDR3 region has 14 residues. Per germline, CDR1 MGHRA and CDR2 YSYEKL. Trimming took 3 bases from V and 0 from J, leaving 6 bases between them. Written as DNA, the CDR3 is TGCGCCAGCAGCCATGATTATAGCAATCAGCCCCAGCATTTT. Protein: CASSHDYSNQPQHF.

This clonotype was seen ten or more times. The rearrangement links TRBV6-2 or TRBV6-3 to TRBJ1-2; a weak D match, TRBD1 (5 bases). V was clipped by 10 bases and J by 4 bases, with 13 bases between them. CDR3 size: 12 residues. CDR1 and CDR2 from the germline V gene are MNHEY and SVGEGT. CDR3 amino acids: CATWGRRYGYTF. In DNA, the CDR3 is TGTGCCACCTGGGGCAGGCGCTATGGCTACACCTTC.

The rearrangement links TRBV6-1 to TRBJ1-2; maybe TRBD1 (6 bases). The ends were cut back, 4 bases at V and 7 bases at J, with 16 bases in the middle. This CDR3 contains 14 residues. CDR1 is MNHNS and CDR2 is SASEGT in the germline V gene. The chain's CDR3 is CASSARPGASGYTF. Here the CDR3 DNA reads TGTGCCAGCAGTGCTCGGCCGGGGGCAAGTGGCTACACCTTC.

The rearrangement joins TRBV10-3 to TRBJ2-3; TRBD2 is a possible D gene (7 bases). V dropped 2 bases and J dropped 4 bases, with 22 bases sitting between them. Germline V gene data show CDR1 as ENHRY and CDR2 as SYGVKD. The CDR3 has 18 amino acids. For the CDR3, the DNA is TGTGCCATCAGTGAGAGGGGGGCGCGCGGGAGCTATGCAGATACGCAGTATTTT. Its translation is CAISERGARGSYADTQYF.

This clonotype was counted at least ten times. The chain has TRBV15 and TRBJ2-1; maybe TRBD2 (6 bases). Trimming removed 1 base at V and 12 bases at J, with 28 bases between. Germline loops: CDR1 LNHNV, CDR2 YYDKDF (reference sequence). The CDR3 has 18 amino acids. In DNA form, the CDR3 reads TGTGCCACCAGCAGAGTTTGGGCGGGATTCTTATACAATGAGTGGCAGTTCTTC. It codes for CATSRVWAGFLYNEWQFF. The full variable domain, rest sourced from reference TRBV15 and TRBJ2-1, is DAMVIQNPRYQVTQFGKPVTLSCSQTLNHNVMYWYQQKSSQAPKLLFHYYDKDFNNEADTPDNFQSRRPNTSFCFLDIRSPGLGDTAMYLCATSRVWAGFLYNEWQFFGPGTRLTVL.

The chain links TRBV5-1 to TRBJ1-2; no clear D. Germline CDR1 reads SGHRS; CDR2 reads YFSETQ. Trimming removed 0 bases from V and 0 bases from J, with 12 bases in between. CDR3 length equals 16 residues. CDR3 DNA sequence: TGCGCCAGCAGCTTGGGACTATACAGAGCTAACTATGGCTACACCTTC. Its protein is CASSLGLYRANYGYTF.

The chain combines TRBV25-1 with TRBJ1-2; 10 nucleotides align to TRBD1. The CDR3 spans 15 residues. V lost 4 bases and J lost 5; bases outside the gene matches: 7. Germline V gives CDR1 MGHDK, CDR2 SYGVNS. The CDR3 protein is CASSVLWDRGYGYTF. The CDR3 DNA is TGTGCCAGCAGTGTATTATGGGACAGGGGTTATGGCTACACCTTC.

This clonotype was counted ten times or more. The chain is built from TRBV12-3 or TRBV12-4 and TRBJ1-6, with D maybe TRBD1 (5 bases). The CDR3 consists of 16 residues. V was trimmed by 5 bases and J by 3 bases, leaving 14 bases between them. The CDR3, as DNA: TGTGCCAGCAGTACCTTGGGGCGGGACTATAATTCACCCCTCCACTTT. The encoded protein is CASSTLGRDYNSPLHF.

This clonotype was counted many times. The chain has TRBV24-1 and TRBJ2-3; a possible D gene is TRBD1 (5 bases). Germline V gene lookup returns CDR1 KGHDR and CDR2 SFDVKD. Trimming removed 5 bases at V and 2 bases at J, with 7 bases between. The CDR3 has 13 residues. CDR3 DNA: TGTGCCACCAGTGTTGGGGCCACAGATACGCAGTATTTT. It codes for CATSVGATDTQYF.

This clonotype has a single count. This chain uses TRBV7-2 with TRBJ2-7; maybe TRBD1 (6 bases). The CDR3 is 15 amino acids. Germline CDR1 is SGHTA and CDR2 is FQGNSA. The ends were cut back, 6 bases at V and 0 bases at J, with 15 bases in the middle. The CDR3 region is CASSEYGTLSYEQYF. CDR3 in DNA: TGTGCCAGCAGTGAATACGGGACACTCTCCTACGAGCAGTACTTC.

This clonotype showed up many times. A single base separates this from a much larger clone, so it may be a read error. The chain is built from TRBV6-1 and TRBJ2-3; D call uncertain. Germline CDR1 is MNHNS and CDR2 is SASEGT. V gave up 5 bases and J gave up 6 bases, with 6 bases separating them. The CDR3 spans 11 residues. The CDR3 coding sequence is TGTGCCAGCAGTAATAGGGATACGCAGTATTTT. Translation: CASSNRDTQYF.

Many counts were recorded for this clonotype. The rearrangement joins TRBV29-1 to TRBJ2-1, with a possible D match to TRBD2 (6 bases). Germline loops: CDR1 SQVTM, CDR2 ANQGSEA. CDR3 length: 14 residues. The V end lost 0 bases, the J end lost 8 bases, and 14 bases lay between the germline ends. The CDR3 here is CSVEDRRLGDEQFF. The CDR3 nucleotides read TGCAGCGTTGAAGATCGGAGACTAGGGGATGAGCAGTTCTTC.